The present TCR beta chain was sequenced within a study of blood T cells in healthy people across ages. Study-wide points: Older individuals had lower TCR beta diversity per million T cells (the decline was roughly linear). There was a strong correlation between TCR beta diversity and naive T cell percentage. Greater diversity and more naive CD4+ cells were seen in long-lived donors than in aged donors.

The V end lost 7 bases, the J end lost 2 bases, and 12 bases lay between the germline ends. This CDR3 contains 13 residues. Germline assignment: CDR1 SGHTA and CDR2 FQGNSA. With a J-beta primer mix and a sample-barcoded 5' primer, a second PCR ran roughly 6 to 12 cycles. From the 5' RACE reads, TCRdb called clonotypes with MiXCR, one entry per CDR3 protein. The top ten hold approximately 4.1% of the sample, which has some 1.5 million distinct CDR3 sequences, about 42% seen once. A note on this clonotype: Its target is unknown.

The total RNA that was extracted per sample amounted to at least 5.5 micrograms. The receptor's source is a woman between 18 and 29 years old in good health. V and J are TRBV7-2 and TRBJ2-7, with D perhaps TRBD1 (5 bases). The sequenced material came from blood. The CDR3 reads CASTSRQTYEQYF. In DNA form, the CDR3 reads TGTGCCAGCACCTCAAGACAGACCTACGAGCAGTACTTC.